This section outlines one TCR beta chain sequence together with its context. Its antigen is undetermined. Deletions cut 0 bases from V and 6 bases from J, with 15 bases between. Looked up from germline, CDR1 is LGHNA and CDR2 is YNFKEQ. The CDR3 sequence is 15 residues long. Primers: 60 Vbeta forward and 13 Jbeta reverse. The assay was immunoSEQ multiplex PCR, and TCRdb's table has in-frame clones only and misses some. The table lists some 150,000 clones, 55% to 75% of them singletons, with approximately 7% in the top ten. The data are from a study of cytomegalovirus exposure and HLA in healthy donors. Study-level points and caveats: Several of the most significant clusters were apparently associated with common viral pathogens in a later analysis.

The chain employs TRBV4-2 and TRBJ2-7; no clear D gene. Sequencing used PBMCs. This sequence was found in a woman aged 55-70 years in good health and CMV-seropositive. This CDR3 is CASSQERLLRGEQYF. The CDR3 DNA reads TGTGCCAGCAGCCAAGAAAGGTTGTTAAGAGGCGAGCAGTACTTC.